This section outlines one TCR beta chain sequence together with its context. Its matching antigen is unknown. The sample originates from a study of cytomegalovirus exposure and HLA in healthy donors. Whole-study results and caveats: Prior analysis indicated that the majority of TCR beta V segments exhibited productivity approximately 90% or approximately 30% of the time. Excluded were some V segments that proved indistinguishable, including TRBV6-2 and TRBV6-3.

Healthy bone marrow donors made up the donor group. Amplification used 60 Vbeta primers and 13 Jbeta primers. Clones were read by immunoSEQ multiplex PCR, and TCRdb kept only the in-frame ones, dropping some. The sample has approximately 140,000 clones. The CDR3 has 14 amino acids. Unmatched junction bases numbered 3, after V lost 1 base and J lost 5 bases. In germline, CDR1 is SGHDT, CDR2 YYEEEE. The clonotype originates from a woman in her 40s in good health and CMV-seronegative. The sample consisted of PBMCs. This sequence joins TRBV5-6 and TRBJ1-5; 7 positions agree with TRBD1. The CDR3 reads CASSLWDRDQPQHF. The CDR3 DNA reads as TGTGCCAGCAGCTTGTGGGACAGAGATCAGCCCCAGCATTTT.